Sequencing of this TCR beta chain was carried out in a study of CXCR3-negative and CXCR3-positive naive CD8 T cells. Findings and limits, study-wide: CXCR3-positive naive cells carried more hydrophobic TRB CDR3s than CXCR3-negative naive cells did. The authors found comparable surface CD5 between naive subsets and inferred TCR strength from TRB CDR3 properties.

TRB cDNA was prepared as libraries by UMI-labeled 5' RACE. TCRdb reprocessed the 5' RACE reads and stores each CDR3 protein as one record, lacking DNA. The record lists about 89,000 distinct CDR3 sequences, of which the ten most abundant hold about 1.1%. Concerning this clonotype itself: The antigen is not known.

Naivety in CD8+ T cells corresponded to a CD45RO-CCR7+CD27+CD95- phenotype. The sequenced material came from naive CXCR3+ CD8+ T cells from blood. Subset noted: CD45RO-CCR7+CD27+CD95- naive CD8+ T cells expressing CXCR3 (TNR3+). The receptor comes from a human donor in good health. Some clones in this sample may be carry-over from other donors' samples.

The CDR3 region is CASSLAHRDLEQYF. The chain combines TRBV7-6 with TRBJ2-7; TCRdb lists TRBD1, though no DNA is available to test this call. Germline V gene sequence: CDR1 SGHVS, CDR2 FNYEAQ. CDR3 length: 14 residues.